One sample yielded the 31 T cell receptor beta chains listed below, sequenced in a study of blood T cell repertoires in COVID-19. TCRdb keeps only in-frame clones here, not all; method: immunoSEQ multiplex PCR. The data contain almost 400,000 clones, roughly 86% of them seen just once; the ten biggest clones take up 1.5% to 2%. The sequenced sample was PBMCs or T cells enriched from blood (not recorded which). The receptors derive from a woman aged 25 to 39 who had recovered from COVID-19.

The genes are TRBV7-9 and TRBJ2-2; TRBD1 aligns across 8 bases. Germline V gene lookup returns CDR1 SEHNR and CDR2 FQNEAQ (reference sequence). With 1 base clipped from V and 4 bases from J, the junction kept 5 bases outside the gene matches. This CDR3 is 16 amino acids long. CDR3 sequence (DNA): TGTGCCAGCAGCTTAGTGATTACAGGGGGCACCGGGGAGCTGTTTTTT. This codes for CASSLVITGGTGELFF.

This clone was observed a handful of times. The genes are TRBV7-6 and TRBJ2-5, with a tentative D call TRBD2 (5 bases). Trimming shortened V by 1 base and J by 5 bases, and 8 bases separated the two germline ends. The CDR3 length is 13 residues. Germline V gene lookup returns CDR1 SGHVS and CDR2 FNYEAQ. DNA for the CDR3: TGTGCCAGCAGCTTAGAGGGAGTTGAGACCCAGTACTTC. Residues: CASSLEGVETQYF.

This clone was observed a single time. CDR3 sequence (DNA): TGTGCCAGCAGTTACCACAACCTGAACACTGAAGCTTTCTTT. Its protein product is CASSYHNLNTEAFF. The chain carries TRBV6-5 and TRBJ1-1; D not certain. CDR3 length: 14 amino acids. The V and J ends lost 2 bases and 0 bases respectively, with 7 bases between them. The germline CDR1 and CDR2 sequences are MNHEY and SVGAGI.

CDR3 sequence: CAIRAHESTSSGNTIYF. CDR3 nucleotides: TGTGCCATCAGAGCCCACGAGTCCACGAGCTCTGGAAACACCATATATTTT. The rearrangement uses TRBV10-3 and TRBJ1-3; D remains ambiguous. CDR3 size: 17 residues. CDR1 is ENHRY, CDR2 SYGVKD, per germline. The ends were cut back, 6 bases at V and 0 bases at J, with 18 bases in the middle.

The chain combines TRBV11-2 with TRBJ2-1; D is possibly TRBD1 (6 bases). The V end lost 3 bases, the J end lost 8 bases, and 17 bases lay between the germline ends. The germline V gene encodes CDR1 SGHAT and CDR2 FQNNGV. This CDR3 has 15 amino acids. The DNA for the CDR3 is TGTGCCAGCAGCTTGGAGAGGGGGAGAGGGGATGAGCAGTTCTTC. Residues: CASSLERGRGDEQFF.

V gene TRBV4-1 combines with J gene TRBJ2-3, with 13 bases matching TRBD2. CDR3 length: 17 residues. Per the germline V gene, CDR1 is MGHRA and CDR2 is YSYEKL. Unmatched junction bases numbered 4, after V lost 4 bases and J lost 0 bases. This CDR3 reads CASSPLAGGASTDTQYF. The CDR3 DNA follows: TGCGCCAGCAGCCCACTAGCGGGGGGGGCTAGCACAGATACGCAGTATTTT.

The gene calls are TRBV29-1 and TRBJ2-1; 10 bases line up with TRBD2. Germline CDR1 and CDR2: SQVTM and ANQGSEA. Unmatched junction bases numbered 5, after V lost 5 bases and J lost 7 bases. The CDR3 loop spans 13 amino acids. CDR3 protein: CSVSLAGVNEQFF. CDR3 coding DNA: TGCAGCGTTAGCCTAGCGGGAGTTAATGAGCAGTTCTTC.

The genes are TRBV27 and TRBJ2-1; possible D gene TRBD2, 5 bases. Trimming shortened V by 3 bases and J by 4 bases, and 10 bases separated the two germline ends. This CDR3 has 14 residues. Germline CDR1 is MNHEY and CDR2 is SMNVEV (reference sequence). The CDR3 sequence: CASSFGNLYNEQFF. CDR3 DNA: TGTGCCAGCAGTTTCGGGAACCTTTACAATGAGCAGTTCTTC.

The V gene is TRBV27, the J gene TRBJ1-4, with 8 bases lining up with TRBD1. V lost 6 bases, J lost 4 bases, and 4 bases stayed unmatched. CDR1 and CDR2 (germline): MNHEY, SMNVEV (reference sequence). The CDR3 spans 14 residues. CDR3 residues: CASRRTGSNEKLFF. Written as DNA, the CDR3 is TGTGCCAGCAGACGGACAGGGAGTAATGAAAAACTGTTTTTT.

This chain uses TRBV7-2 with TRBJ1-5; TRBD1 might be the D (6 bases). Trimming cost V 5 bases and J 1 base, with 12 bases left between them. CDR1 is SGHTA and CDR2 is FQGNSA in the germline V gene. The CDR3 runs to 15 residues. CDR3 sequence reads: CASSEAGVSNQPQHF. The CDR3 coding sequence is TGTGCCAGCAGCGAGGCAGGGGTGAGCAATCAGCCCCAGCATTTT.

The chain carries TRBV25-1 and TRBJ2-2; D perhaps matches TRBD2 (5 bases). Trimming left V 4 bases short and J 9 bases short, with 15 bases between. The CDR3 consists of 14 residues. In germline, CDR1 is MGHDK, CDR2 SYGVNS. The CDR3 sequence is CASSAEGLLRELFF. The CDR3 DNA is TGTGCCAGCAGTGCTGAGGGCCTCCTGCGGGAGCTGTTTTTT.

This clone was observed a single time. J is TRBJ2-7 and V is TRBV2; weak D call: TRBD1 (6 bases). The CDR3 runs to 14 residues. CDR1 and CDR2 from the germline V gene are SNHLY and FYNNEI. V gave up 7 bases and J gave up 7 bases, with 20 bases separating them. This CDR3 is CASTPLTGLREQYF. The DNA for the CDR3 is TGTGCCAGCACACCCCTTACAGGGCTTCGGGAGCAGTACTTC.

The chain is built from TRBV18 and TRBJ2-3, with 8 bases identical to TRBD2. V dropped 4 bases and J dropped 6; count of bases not matched to a gene: 9. The germline gives CDR1 KGHSH, CDR2 LQKENI. This CDR3 comprises 15 residues. This CDR3 is CASSRPGTRGDTQYF. CDR3 DNA sequence: TGTGCCAGCTCACGACCCGGGACTAGAGGGGATACGCAGTATTTT.

This clone occurred many times. This rearrangement joins TRBV28 to TRBJ2-2; 13 bases line up with TRBD2. CDR1 MDHEN and CDR2 SYDVKM come from the germline V gene. The CDR3 has 17 residues. V was clipped by 6 bases and J by 9 bases; unmatched bases: 13. This CDR3 reads CASRTPGLAGSTRELFF. The CDR3 nucleotides are TGTGCCAGCAGGACTCCGGGACTAGCGGGGTCGACCCGGGAGCTGTTTTTT.

This clone was counted between two and nine times. V and J are TRBV7-2 and TRBJ1-1, with a weak D call TRBD1 (5 bases). Trimming took 4 bases from V and 3 from J, leaving 15 bases between them. The CDR3 totals 15 residues. CDR1 and CDR2 from the germline V gene are SGHTA and FQGNSA. The CDR3 reads CASSSSRGLYTEAFF. The CDR3 DNA sequence: TGTGCCAGCAGCTCCTCTAGGGGACTATACACTGAAGCTTTCTTT.

V gene TRBV6-1 combines with J gene TRBJ1-1, with 8 nucleotides matching TRBD1. CDR3 length: 17 amino acids. The ends lost 0 bases at V and 1 base at J; junction bases unmatched: 7. Germline CDR1 is MNHNS and CDR2 is SASEGT. The CDR3 DNA reads TGTGCCAGCAGTGAAGCCGGCAGGGGGCTTTCGAACACTGAAGCTTTCTTT. Its protein is CASSEAGRGLSNTEAFF.

This clone turned up a few times. This chain joins TRBV25-1 and TRBJ1-1; tentatively, D is TRBD1 (6 bases). In germline, CDR1 is MGHDK, CDR2 SYGVNS. Trimming removed 7 bases from V and 1 base from J, with 13 bases in between. The CDR3 covers 14 residues. In DNA, the CDR3 is TGTGCCAGCACCGACCCCAGGGGGAACACTGAAGCTTTCTTT. Its translation is CASTDPRGNTEAFF.

The V call is TRBV2, the J call TRBJ1-1; D is undetermined. Trimming shortened V by 10 bases and J by 2 bases, and 8 bases separated the two germline ends. This CDR3 has 11 residues. Germline CDR1 reads SNHLY; CDR2 reads FYNNEI. The DNA of the CDR3 is TGTGCCATTCACAGTAACACTGAAGCTTTCTTT. Residues: CAIHSNTEAFF.

The CDR3 DNA sequence: TGTGCCAGTAGTAAATTAGCGGTGAGCTCCTACAATGAGCAGTTCTTC. As protein: CASSKLAVSSYNEQFF. The V gene is TRBV19, the J gene TRBJ2-1, with a tentative D call TRBD2 (6 bases). This CDR3 has 16 amino acids. V was cut by 4 bases and J by 0 bases, with 13 bases left in between. The germline V gene has CDR1 LNHDA and CDR2 SQIVND (reference sequence).

This clone was recorded a few times. This chain uses TRBV27 with TRBJ2-3, with D perhaps TRBD2 (5 bases). V dropped 2 bases and J dropped 3 bases, with 12 bases sitting between them. The length of the CDR3 is 15 residues. Germline CDR1 reads MNHEY; CDR2 reads SMNVEV (reference sequence). CDR3 in amino acids: CASSLGGRRTDTQYF. Written as DNA, the CDR3 is TGTGCCAGCAGTTTAGGCGGGCGGCGGACAGATACGCAGTATTTT.

This sequence joins TRBV28 and TRBJ2-7; possibly TRBD2 for D (6 bases). The germline gives CDR1 MDHEN, CDR2 SYDVKM. The CDR3 has 11 residues. V lost 3 bases to trimming and J lost 13 bases, with 13 bases between them. CDR3 coding DNA: TGTGCCAGCAGTTTTCCGGGGGTGCCCTACTTC. This gives the protein CASSFPGVPYF.

The chain couples TRBV2 to TRBJ1-5; no reliable D call. CDR1 is SNHLY and CDR2 is FYNNEI in the germline V gene. The CDR3 is 15 amino acids. Trimming shortened V by 6 bases and J by 0 bases, and 12 bases separated the two germline ends. The CDR3 sequence: CASSRDPYSNQPQHF. The CDR3 DNA is TGTGCCAGCAGCCGAGATCCTTATAGCAATCAGCCCCAGCATTTT.

This clone has a single count. The genes are TRBV10-3 and TRBJ1-1; D is undetermined. The CDR3 is made up of 13 amino acids. CDR1 is ENHRY, CDR2 SYGVKD, per germline. V lost 10 bases and J 7 bases, leaving 19 bases between the germline ends. The CDR3 reads CATSSLVLGEAFF. The CDR3 DNA reads as TGTGCCACCTCGAGCCTTGTACTTGGTGAAGCTTTCTTT.

This clone was counted only a few times. DNA of the CDR3: TGTGCCAGCAGTCCATCGGGTCCAGATACGCAGTATTTT. It translates to CASSPSGPDTQYF. The rearrangement uses TRBV6-4 and TRBJ2-3, with no clear D. The CDR3 totals 13 residues. Trimming removed 5 bases from V and 4 bases from J, with 10 bases in between. CDR1 is MRHNA, CDR2 SNTAGT, per germline.

The rearrangement uses TRBV10-1 and TRBJ2-4, with D possibly being TRBD1 (7 bases). Germline CDR1 reads WNHNN; CDR2 reads SYGVQD (reference sequence). The CDR3 consists of 14 residues. Trimming removed 2 bases at V and 5 bases at J, with 10 bases between. For the CDR3, the DNA is TGCGCCAGCAGTGAGGGCGGGACAGAAAACATTCAGTACTTC. It codes for CASSEGGTENIQYF.

V usage is TRBV29-1 and J usage is TRBJ2-5; TRBD2 matches at 12 bases. The trim removed 2 bases at V and 5 bases at J, leaving 3 bases unmatched. CDR1 and CDR2 (germline): SQVTM, ANQGSEA. The CDR3 is 14 amino acids. The CDR3 here is CSVELAGGQETQYF. Here the CDR3 DNA reads TGCAGCGTTGAACTAGCGGGGGGGCAGGAGACCCAGTACTTC.

The gene calls are TRBV4-1 and TRBJ1-5, with D tentatively TRBD1 (6 bases). CDR3 length: 14 residues. The germline V and J ends were trimmed by 2 bases and 7 bases, with 12 bases remaining between them. The germline V gene has CDR1 MGHRA and CDR2 YSYEKL. CDR3 coding DNA: TGCGCCAGCAGCCAACAACAGGGTACCCAGCCCCAGCATTTT. It yields the protein CASSQQQGTQPQHF.

CDR3 nucleotide sequence: TGTGCCAGCAGTTACGGGACAGGGTTAACCTACGAGCAGTACTTC. It encodes CASSYGTGLTYEQYF. V is TRBV6-5 and J is TRBJ2-7; 9 nucleotides align to TRBD1. The CDR3 sequence is 15 residues long. V dropped 2 bases and J dropped 2; count of bases not matched to a gene: 4. CDR1 is MNHEY, CDR2 SVGAGI, per germline.

The chain uses TRBV28 and TRBJ1-2; D may be TRBD1 (6 bases). Germline CDR1 is MDHEN and CDR2 is SYDVKM. V lost 3 bases, J lost 8 bases, and 16 bases lay in between. CDR3 size: 14 residues. DNA for the CDR3: TGTGCCAGCAGTTTTAGGGACAATTGGTACGGCTACACCTTC. It specifies CASSFRDNWYGYTF.

The J gene is TRBJ1-5, the V gene TRBV10-3; D is possibly TRBD1 (6 bases). The germline V gene has CDR1 ENHRY and CDR2 SYGVKD. The length of the CDR3 is 16 residues. The V and J ends lost 3 bases and 6 bases respectively, with 18 bases between them. CDR3 coding DNA: TGTGCCATCAGTGAATCGGGGGGGCCGGTAGGTCAGCCCCAGCATTTT. Translating gives CAISESGGPVGQPQHF.

The J gene is TRBJ1-5, the V gene TRBV6-1; 8 bases match TRBD1. The length of the CDR3 is 14 residues. The junction had 1 base not matched to a gene; V was cut back by 1 base and J by 5 bases. CDR1 is MNHNS, CDR2 SASEGT, per germline. The CDR3 loop is CASSEDRGYQPQHF. The DNA of the CDR3 is TGTGCCAGCAGTGAAGACAGGGGGTATCAGCCCCAGCATTTT.